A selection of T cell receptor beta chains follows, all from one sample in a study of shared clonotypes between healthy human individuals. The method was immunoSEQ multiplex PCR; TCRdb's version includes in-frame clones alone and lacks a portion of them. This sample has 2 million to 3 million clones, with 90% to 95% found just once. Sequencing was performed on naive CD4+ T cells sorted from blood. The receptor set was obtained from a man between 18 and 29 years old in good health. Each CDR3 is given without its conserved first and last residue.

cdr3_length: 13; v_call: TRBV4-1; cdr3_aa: ASSQTGLSRDEQF
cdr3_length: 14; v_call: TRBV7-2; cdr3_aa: ASSTRLSGRAYEQF
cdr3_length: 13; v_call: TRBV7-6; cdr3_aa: ASSGSRASGETQY
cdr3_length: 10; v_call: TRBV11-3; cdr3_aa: ASSSGNTEAF
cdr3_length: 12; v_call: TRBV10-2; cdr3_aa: ASMKDRLLYGYT
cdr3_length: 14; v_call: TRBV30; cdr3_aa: AWTQKGDSLYYGYT
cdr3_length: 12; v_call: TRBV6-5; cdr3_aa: ASSYISLVREQF
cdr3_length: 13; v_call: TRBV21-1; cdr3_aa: ASSKDRALDTEAF
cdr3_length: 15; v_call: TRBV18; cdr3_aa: ASSPPSSRAQNTEAF
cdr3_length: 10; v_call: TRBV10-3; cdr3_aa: AISEARETQY
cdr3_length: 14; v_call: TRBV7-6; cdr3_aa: ASSLARTGGTDTQY
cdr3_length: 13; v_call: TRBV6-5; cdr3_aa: ASSLGTPPEGELF
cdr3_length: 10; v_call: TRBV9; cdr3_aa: ASSAPGGEQY
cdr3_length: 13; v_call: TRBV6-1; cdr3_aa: ASKPGQANTGELF
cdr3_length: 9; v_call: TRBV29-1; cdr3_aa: SVANTGELF
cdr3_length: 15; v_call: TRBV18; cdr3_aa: ASSPPAGAGGSYEQY
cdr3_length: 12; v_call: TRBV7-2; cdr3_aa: ASSHDPADYGYT
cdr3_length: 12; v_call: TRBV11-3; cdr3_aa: ASSSGQNTGELF
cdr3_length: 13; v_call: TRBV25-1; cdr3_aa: ASTPKSQGGETQY
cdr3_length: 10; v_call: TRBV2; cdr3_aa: ASKRDSYEQY
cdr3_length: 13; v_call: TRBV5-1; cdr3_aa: ASSRSGLAPGELF
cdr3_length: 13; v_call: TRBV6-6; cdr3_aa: ASSYDGSTNEKLF
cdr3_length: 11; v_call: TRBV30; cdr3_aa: AWNRVLGEKLF
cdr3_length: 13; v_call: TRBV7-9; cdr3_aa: ASSPGTSGVEEQY
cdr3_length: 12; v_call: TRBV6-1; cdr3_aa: ASTRDRAYNEQF
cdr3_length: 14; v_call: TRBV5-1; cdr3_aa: ASSLGQTGEADTQY
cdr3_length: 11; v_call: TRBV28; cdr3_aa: ASSSRGDTEAF
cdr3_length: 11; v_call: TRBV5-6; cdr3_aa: ASSLGRGTEAF
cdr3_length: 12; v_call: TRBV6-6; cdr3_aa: ASRTYLENTEAF
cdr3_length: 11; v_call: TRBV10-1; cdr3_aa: ASSVYRAHGYT
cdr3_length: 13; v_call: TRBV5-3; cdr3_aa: ARSLTECYTDTQY
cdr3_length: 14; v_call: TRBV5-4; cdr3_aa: ASSVGLAGGGNEQF
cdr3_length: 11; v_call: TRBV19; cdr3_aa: ASRLDDQGPQY
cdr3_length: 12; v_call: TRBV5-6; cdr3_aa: ASSLEGVRQPQH
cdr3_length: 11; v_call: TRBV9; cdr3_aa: ASSPAPGLEQY